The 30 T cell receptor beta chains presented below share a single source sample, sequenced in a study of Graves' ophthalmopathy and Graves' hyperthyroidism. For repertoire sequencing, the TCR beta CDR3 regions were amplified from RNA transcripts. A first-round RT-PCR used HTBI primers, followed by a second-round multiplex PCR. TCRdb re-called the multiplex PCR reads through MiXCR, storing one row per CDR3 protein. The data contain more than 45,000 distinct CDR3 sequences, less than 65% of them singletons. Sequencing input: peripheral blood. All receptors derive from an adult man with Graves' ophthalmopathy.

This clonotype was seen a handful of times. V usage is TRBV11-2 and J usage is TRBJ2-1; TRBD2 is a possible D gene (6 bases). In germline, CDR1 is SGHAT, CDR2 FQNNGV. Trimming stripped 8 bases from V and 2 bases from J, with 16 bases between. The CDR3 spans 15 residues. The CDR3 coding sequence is TGTGCCAGCGGTTTGGTAGGGACTCCCTACAATGAGCAGTTCTTC. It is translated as CASGLVGTPYNEQFF.

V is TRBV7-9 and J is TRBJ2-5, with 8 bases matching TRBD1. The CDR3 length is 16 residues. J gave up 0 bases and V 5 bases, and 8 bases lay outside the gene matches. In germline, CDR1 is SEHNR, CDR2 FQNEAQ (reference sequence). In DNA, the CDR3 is TGTGCCAGCAGCCCGACCCACAGGGGGTACCAAGAGACCCAGTACTTC. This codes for CASSPTHRGYQETQYF.

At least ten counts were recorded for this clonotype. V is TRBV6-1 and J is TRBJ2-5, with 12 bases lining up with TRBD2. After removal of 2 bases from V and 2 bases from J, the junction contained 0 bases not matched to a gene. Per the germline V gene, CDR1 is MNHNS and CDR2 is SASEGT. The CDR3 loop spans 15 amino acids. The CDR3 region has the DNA TGTGCCAGCAGTGAACTAGCGGGGGGGCAAGAGACCCAGTACTTC. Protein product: CASSELAGGQETQYF.

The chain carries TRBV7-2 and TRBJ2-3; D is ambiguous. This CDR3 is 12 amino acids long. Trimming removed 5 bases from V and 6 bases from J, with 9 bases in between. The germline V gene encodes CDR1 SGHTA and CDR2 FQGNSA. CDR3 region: CASSLLSDTQYF. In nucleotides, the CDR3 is TGTGCCAGCAGCCTCCTCTCCGATACGCAGTATTTT.

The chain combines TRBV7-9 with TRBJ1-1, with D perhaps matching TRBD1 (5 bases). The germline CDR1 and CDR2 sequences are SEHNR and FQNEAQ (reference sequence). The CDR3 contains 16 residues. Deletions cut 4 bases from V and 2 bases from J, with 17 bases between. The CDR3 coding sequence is TGTGCCAGCAGCTCCGGCAGGGACGGCGGAAACACTGAAGCTTTCTTT. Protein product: CASSSGRDGGNTEAFF.

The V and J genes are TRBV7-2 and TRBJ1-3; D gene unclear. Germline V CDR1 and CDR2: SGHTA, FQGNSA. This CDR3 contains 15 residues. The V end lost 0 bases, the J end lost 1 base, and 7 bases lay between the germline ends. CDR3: CASSLAWESGNTIYF. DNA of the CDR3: TGTGCCAGCAGCTTAGCGTGGGAGTCTGGAAACACCATATATTTT.

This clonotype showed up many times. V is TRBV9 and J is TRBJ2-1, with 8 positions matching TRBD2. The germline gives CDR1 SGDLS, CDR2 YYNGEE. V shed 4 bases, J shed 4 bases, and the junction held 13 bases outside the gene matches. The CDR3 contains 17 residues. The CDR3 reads CASSSTDSGRGYNEQFF. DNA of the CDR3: TGTGCCAGCAGCTCCACAGACAGCGGGAGAGGATACAATGAGCAGTTCTTC.

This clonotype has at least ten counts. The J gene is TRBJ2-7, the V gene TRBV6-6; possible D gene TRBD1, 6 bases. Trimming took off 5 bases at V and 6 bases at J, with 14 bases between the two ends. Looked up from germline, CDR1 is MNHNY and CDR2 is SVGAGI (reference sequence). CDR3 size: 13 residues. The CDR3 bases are TGTGCCAGCAGTCCACATCCAGGGGTCGAGCAGTACTTC. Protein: CASSPHPGVEQYF.

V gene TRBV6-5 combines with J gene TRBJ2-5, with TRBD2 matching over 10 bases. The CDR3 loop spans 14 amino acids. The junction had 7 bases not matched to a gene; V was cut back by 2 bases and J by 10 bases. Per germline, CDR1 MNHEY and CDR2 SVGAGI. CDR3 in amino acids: CASSYLCSGGIQYF. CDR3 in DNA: TGTGCCAGCAGTTACCTCTGTAGCGGGGGGATCCAGTACTTC.

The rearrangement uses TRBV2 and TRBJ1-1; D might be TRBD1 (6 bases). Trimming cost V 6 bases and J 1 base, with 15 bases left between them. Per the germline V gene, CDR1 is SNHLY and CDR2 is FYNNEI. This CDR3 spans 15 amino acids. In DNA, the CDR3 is TGTGCCAGCAGCCCCATACAGGGCACGAACACTGAAGCTTTCTTT. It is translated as CASSPIQGTNTEAFF.

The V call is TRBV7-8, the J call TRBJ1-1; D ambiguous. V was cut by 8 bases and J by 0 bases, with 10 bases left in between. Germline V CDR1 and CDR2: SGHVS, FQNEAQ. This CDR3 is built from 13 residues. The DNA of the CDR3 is TGTGCCAGCGCCGTCAGGATGAACACTGAAGCTTTCTTT. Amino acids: CASAVRMNTEAFF.

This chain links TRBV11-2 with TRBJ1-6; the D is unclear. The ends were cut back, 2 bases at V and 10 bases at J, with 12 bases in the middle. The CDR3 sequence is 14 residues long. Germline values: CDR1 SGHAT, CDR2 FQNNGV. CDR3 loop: CASSLSWESSPLHF. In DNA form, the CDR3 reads TGTGCCAGCAGCTTATCTTGGGAGTCATCACCCCTCCACTTT.

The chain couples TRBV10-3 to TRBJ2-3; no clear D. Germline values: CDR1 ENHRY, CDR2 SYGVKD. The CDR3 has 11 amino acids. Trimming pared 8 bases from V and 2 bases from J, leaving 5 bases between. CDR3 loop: CAIPTTDTQYF. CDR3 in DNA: TGTGCCATCCCCACCACAGATACGCAGTATTTT.

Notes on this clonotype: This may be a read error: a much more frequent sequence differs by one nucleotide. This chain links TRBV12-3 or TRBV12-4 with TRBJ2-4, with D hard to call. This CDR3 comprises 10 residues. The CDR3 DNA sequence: TGTGCCAGCGGTTTAAACATTCAGTACTTC. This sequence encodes CASGLNIQYF.

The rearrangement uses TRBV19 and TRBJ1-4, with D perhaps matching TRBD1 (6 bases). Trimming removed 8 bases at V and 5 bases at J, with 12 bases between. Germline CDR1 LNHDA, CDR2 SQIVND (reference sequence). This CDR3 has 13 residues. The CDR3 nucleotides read TGTGCCAGTTCTTGGGGGCGCAATGAAAAACTGTTTTTT. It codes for CASSWGRNEKLFF.

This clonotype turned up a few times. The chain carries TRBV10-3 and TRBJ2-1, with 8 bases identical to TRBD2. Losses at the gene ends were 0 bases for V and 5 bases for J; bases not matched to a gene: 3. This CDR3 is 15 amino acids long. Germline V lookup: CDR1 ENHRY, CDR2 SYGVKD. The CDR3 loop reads CAISESGLGDNEQFF. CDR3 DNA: TGTGCCATCAGTGAGTCGGGACTAGGGGACAATGAGCAGTTCTTC.

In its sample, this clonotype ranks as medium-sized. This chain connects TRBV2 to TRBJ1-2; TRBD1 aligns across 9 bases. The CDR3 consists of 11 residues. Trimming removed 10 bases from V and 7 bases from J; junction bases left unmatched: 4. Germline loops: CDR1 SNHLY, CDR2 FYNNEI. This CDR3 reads CAIGTGFGYTF. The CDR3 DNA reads TGTGCCATCGGGACAGGGTTTGGCTACACCTTC.

CDR3 coding DNA: TGTGCCACCAGTATTAGGGGCCCGAACACTGAAGCTTTCTTT. It yields the protein CATSIRGPNTEAFF. The chain recombines TRBV19 with TRBJ1-1, with D possibly being TRBD1 (5 bases). The length of the CDR3 is 14 residues. Trimming shortened V by 10 bases and J by 1 base, and 16 bases separated the two germline ends. In germline, CDR1 is LNHDA, CDR2 SQIVND (reference sequence). The variable domain in full, with the rest retrieved from reference TRBV19 and TRBJ1-1, is DGGITQSPKYLFRKEGQNVTLSCEQNLNHDAMYWYRQDPGQGLRLIYYSQIVNDFQKGDIAEGYSVSREKKESFPLTVTSAQKNPTAFYLCATSIRGPNTEAFFGQGTRLTVV.

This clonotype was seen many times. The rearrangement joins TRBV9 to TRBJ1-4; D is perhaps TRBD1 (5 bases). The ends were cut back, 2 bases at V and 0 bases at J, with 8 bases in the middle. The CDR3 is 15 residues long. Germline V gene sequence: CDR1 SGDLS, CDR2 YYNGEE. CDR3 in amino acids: CASSVQGTTNEKLFF. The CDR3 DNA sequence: TGTGCCAGCAGCGTCCAGGGTACAACTAATGAAAAACTGTTTTTT.

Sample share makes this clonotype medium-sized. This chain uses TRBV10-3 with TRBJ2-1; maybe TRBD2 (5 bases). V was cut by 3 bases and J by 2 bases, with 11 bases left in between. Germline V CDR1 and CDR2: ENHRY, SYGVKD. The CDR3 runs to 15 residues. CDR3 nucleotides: TGTGCCATCAGTGAAACGGGCGGGCCCTACAATGAGCAGTTCTTC. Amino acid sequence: CAISETGGPYNEQFF.

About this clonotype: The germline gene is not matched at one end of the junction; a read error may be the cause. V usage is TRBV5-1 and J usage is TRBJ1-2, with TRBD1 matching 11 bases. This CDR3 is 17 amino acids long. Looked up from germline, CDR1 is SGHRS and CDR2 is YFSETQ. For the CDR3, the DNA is TGCGCCAGCAGCACTGGGGGACAGGGGGTTAGAAACTATGGCCACACCTTC. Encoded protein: CASSTGGQGVRNYGHTF.

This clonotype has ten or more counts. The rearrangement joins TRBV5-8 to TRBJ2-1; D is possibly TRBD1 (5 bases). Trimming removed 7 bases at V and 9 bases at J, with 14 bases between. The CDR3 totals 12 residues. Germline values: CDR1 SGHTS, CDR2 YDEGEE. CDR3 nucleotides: TGTGCCAGCCGCCGAGACAGAGCTGAGCAGTTCTTC. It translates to CASRRDRAEQFF.

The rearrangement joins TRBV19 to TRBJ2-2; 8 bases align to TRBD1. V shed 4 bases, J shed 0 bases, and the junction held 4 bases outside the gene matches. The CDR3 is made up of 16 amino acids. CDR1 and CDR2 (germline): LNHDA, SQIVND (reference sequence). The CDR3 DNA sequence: TGTGCCAGTAGTAAATTGGACAGGGCGAACACCGGGGAGCTGTTTTTT. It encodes CASSKLDRANTGELFF.

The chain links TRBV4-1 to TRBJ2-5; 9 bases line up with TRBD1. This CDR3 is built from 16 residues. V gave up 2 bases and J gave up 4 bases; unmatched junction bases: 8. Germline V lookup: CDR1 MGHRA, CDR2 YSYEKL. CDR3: CASSQRQGVLGETQYF. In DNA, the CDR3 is TGCGCCAGCAGCCAACGACAGGGGGTTCTCGGAGAGACCCAGTACTTC.

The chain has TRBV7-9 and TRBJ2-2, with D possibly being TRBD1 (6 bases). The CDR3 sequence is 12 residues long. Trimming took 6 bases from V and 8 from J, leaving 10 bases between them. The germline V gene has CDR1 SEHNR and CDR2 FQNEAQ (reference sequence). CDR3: CASRPGTGELFF. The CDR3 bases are TGTGCCAGCAGGCCAGGGACAGGGGAGCTGTTTTTT.

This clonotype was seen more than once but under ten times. The CDR3 nucleotides read TGTGCCACCAGTGGGACAGGGGATCAGCCCCAGCATTTT. It translates to CATSGTGDQPQHF. The rearrangement uses TRBV24-1 and TRBJ1-5, with 9 positions matching TRBD1. Germline V lookup: CDR1 KGHDR, CDR2 SFDVKD. V was clipped by 5 bases and J by 5 bases; unmatched bases: 0. The CDR3 covers 13 residues.

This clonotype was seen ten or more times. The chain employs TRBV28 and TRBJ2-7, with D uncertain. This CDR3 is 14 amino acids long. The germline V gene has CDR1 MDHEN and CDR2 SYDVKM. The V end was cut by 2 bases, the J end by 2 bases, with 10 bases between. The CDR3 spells CASSLIPSTYEQYF. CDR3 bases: TGTGCCAGCAGTTTAATCCCCAGCACCTACGAGCAGTACTTC.

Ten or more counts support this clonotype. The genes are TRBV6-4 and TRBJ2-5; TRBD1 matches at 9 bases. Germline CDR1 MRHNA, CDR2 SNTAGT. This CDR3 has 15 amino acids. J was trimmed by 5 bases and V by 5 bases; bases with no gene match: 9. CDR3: CASSSRDRVGETQYF. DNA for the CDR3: TGTGCCAGCAGTTCCCGGGACAGGGTGGGGGAGACCCAGTACTTC.

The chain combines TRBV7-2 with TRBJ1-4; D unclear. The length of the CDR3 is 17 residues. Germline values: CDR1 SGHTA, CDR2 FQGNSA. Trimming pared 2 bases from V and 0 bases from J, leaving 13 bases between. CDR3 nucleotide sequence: TGTGCCAGCAGCTTATCGGTGCGATCGGCAACTAATGAAAAACTGTTTTTT. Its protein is CASSLSVRSATNEKLFF. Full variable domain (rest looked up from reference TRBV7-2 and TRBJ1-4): GAGVSQSPSNKVTEKGKDVELRCDPISGHTALYWYRQSLGQGLEFLIYFQGNSAPDKSGLPSDRFSAERTGGSVSTLTIQRTQQEDSAVYLCASSLSVRSATNEKLFFGSGTQLSVL.

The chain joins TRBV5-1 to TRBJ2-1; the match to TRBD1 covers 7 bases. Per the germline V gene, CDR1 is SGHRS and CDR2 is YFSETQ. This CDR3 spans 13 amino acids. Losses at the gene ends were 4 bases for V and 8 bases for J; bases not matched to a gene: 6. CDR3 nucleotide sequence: TGCGCCAGCAGCAGGGGGCACGGGGATGAGCAGTTCTTC. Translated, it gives CASSRGHGDEQFF.